The 18 T cell receptor beta chains listed next were all sequenced from one sample in a study of monozygotic twins with inflammatory bowel disease. TCRdb reanalyzed the 5' RACE reads, giving one entry per CDR3 protein sequence and no DNA. The sample includes about 300,000 distinct CDR3 sequences. Sample: blood. Source of these receptors: a human donor with ulcerative colitis or Crohn's disease, or a healthy co-twin of an affected twin (not recorded which).

The chain uses TRBV28 and TRBJ2-7; TCRdb's D call, TRBD2, is unchecked because there is no DNA. The CDR3 covers 14 residues. Germline V gene data show CDR1 as MDHEN and CDR2 as SYDVKM. CDR3 sequence: CASVGTSATYEQYF.

The CDR3 spells CSVPRDPYNEQFF. The chain couples TRBV20-1 to TRBJ2-1. The CDR3 is made up of 13 amino acids. Germline values: CDR1 DFQATT, CDR2 SNEGSKA (reference sequence).

The CDR3 sequence: CASSQAGGATGELFF. The rearrangement links TRBV7-8 to TRBJ2-2; the D call from TCRdb, TRBD1, cannot be confirmed without DNA. The CDR3 length is 15 residues. The V gene's germline CDR1 is SGHVS and CDR2 FQNEAQ.

This rearrangement joins TRBV5-4 to TRBJ1-5; TCRdb's D call, TRBD1, is unchecked because there is no DNA. This CDR3 is 15 amino acids long. Per the germline V gene, CDR1 is SGHNT and CDR2 is YYREEE (reference sequence). The CDR3 spells CASSLDRGHAQPQHF.

The chain combines TRBV20-1 with TRBJ1-5; without DNA, the TCRdb call of TRBD1 cannot be checked. Germline loops: CDR1 DFQATT, CDR2 SNEGSKA (reference sequence). The CDR3 is 14 amino acids. The CDR3 loop is CSASPGQGNQPQHF.

The V and J genes are TRBV29-1 and TRBJ1-5. The germline CDR1 and CDR2 sequences are SQVTM and ANQGSEA. The CDR3 consists of 13 residues. The CDR3 here is CSVEAGTNQPQHF.

The genes are TRBV30 and TRBJ2-5; without DNA, the TCRdb call of TRBD2 cannot be checked. The CDR3 covers 15 residues. From germline, CDR1 is GTSNPN and CDR2 SVGIG (reference sequence). CDR3: CAWRKDLGPKETQYF.

The V and J genes are TRBV5-6 and TRBJ1-2. CDR3 length: 15 residues. CDR1 is SGHDT and CDR2 is YYEEEE in the germline V gene. The CDR3 protein is CASSFLSQDNYGYTF.

The chain is built from TRBV5-6 and TRBJ2-1; TCRdb outputs TRBD2, but without DNA this stays unchecked. There are 17 residues in the CDR3. CDR1 and CDR2 (germline): SGHDT, YYEEEE. CDR3 region: CASSSTTGLDSYNEQFF.

The rearrangement uses TRBV20-1 and TRBJ1-4; TCRdb names TRBD1, which stays unverified in the absence of DNA. The CDR3 consists of 13 residues. CDR1 and CDR2 (germline): DFQATT, SNEGSKA (reference sequence). CDR3 sequence reads: CSARTGGDEKLFF.

The gene calls are TRBV11-3 and TRBJ2-1; TCRdb outputs TRBD1, but without DNA this stays unchecked. The CDR3 loop spans 15 amino acids. CDR1 and CDR2 (germline): SGHNT, YENEEA. The CDR3 protein is CASSLTGNKYNEQFF.

The V call is TRBV29-1, the J call TRBJ2-7; TCRdb's D gene call, TRBD1, goes unchecked for lack of DNA. The length of the CDR3 is 15 residues. Germline V gene sequence: CDR1 SQVTM, CDR2 ANQGSEA. CDR3 in amino acids: CSVGATRGINYEQYF.

The V and J genes are TRBV20-1 and TRBJ1-1; TCRdb proposes TRBD1, but this gene call is untestable without DNA. This CDR3 comprises 14 residues. CDR1 is DFQATT, CDR2 SNEGSKA, per germline (reference sequence). The CDR3 here is CSARTGVSGTEAFF.

This chain uses TRBV9 with TRBJ2-7; TCRdb names TRBD1, which stays unverified in the absence of DNA. CDR1 is SGDLS, CDR2 YYNGEE, per germline. The length of the CDR3 is 16 residues. CDR3 loop: CASSPSRGTRIYEQYF.

This chain joins TRBV7-9 and TRBJ2-7; no DNA is available, so the TRBD2 call from TCRdb remains unchecked. The CDR3 contains 12 residues. The germline V gene encodes CDR1 SEHNR and CDR2 FQNEAQ (reference sequence). The CDR3 protein is CASSKEGYEQYF.

The chain carries TRBV6-2 or TRBV6-3 and TRBJ2-2. The CDR3 contains 15 residues. Looked up from germline, CDR1 is MNHEY and CDR2 is SVGEGT. The CDR3 sequence: CASSYLVVRSGELFF.

This chain links TRBV12-3 or TRBV12-4 with TRBJ1-6; the TCRdb call, TRBD1, lacks DNA for checking. CDR3 length: 14 amino acids. The CDR3 protein is CASSPGHYNSPLHF.

CDR3 region: CASSADRAVFGTQYF. The V gene is TRBV7-6, the J gene TRBJ2-5; with no DNA, the TCRdb D assignment of TRBD1 cannot be verified. Germline V lookup: CDR1 SGHVS, CDR2 FNYEAQ. The CDR3 is made up of 15 amino acids.